The next 2 T cell receptor beta chains were all read from a single sample in a study of CD8+ T cells in alopecia areata. RNA was extracted and reverse transcribed into cDNA as the sequencing template. Profiled with immunoSEQ multiplex PCR; TCRdb holds only in-frame clones, not every one. This table has approximately 150,000 clones, 50% to 65% appearing once. Sequencing was carried out using CD4+ T cells sorted from blood. The receptors here all came from a human donor in good health.

The V gene is TRBV23-1, the J gene TRBJ2-7, with a possible D match to TRBD2 (6 bases). TRBV23-1 is identified as an open reading frame with a role that is uncertain. The CDR3 extends over 15 amino acids. The ends were cut back, 1 base at V and 0 bases at J, with 10 bases in the middle. The CDR3 nucleotides are TGCGCCAGCAGTCAATTAGCGGCGAGCTCCTACGAGCAGTACTTC. This codes for CASSQLAASSYEQYF.

The chain has TRBV7-9 and TRBJ1-1; the D gene is possibly TRBD1 (6 bases). CDR3 length: 14 residues. V dropped 2 bases and J dropped 1 base, with 8 bases sitting between them. Germline V gene data show CDR1 as SEHNR and CDR2 as FQNEAQ (reference sequence). CDR3 sequence: CASSLQGPNTEAFF. The DNA of the CDR3 is TGTGCCAGCAGCTTACAGGGGCCGAACACTGAAGCTTTCTTT. Variable domain in full (rest from reference TRBV7-9 and TRBJ1-1): DTGVSQNPRHKITKRGQNVTFRCDPISEHNRLYWYRQTLGQGPEFLTYFQNEAQLEKSRLLSDRFSAERPKGSFSTLEIQRTEQGDSAMYLCASSLQGPNTEAFFGQGTRLTVV.